This T cell receptor (beta chain) was captured by sequencing in a study of blood T cell repertoires in COVID-19. Overall study: Sample material is recorded as cDNA or gDNA derived from T cells, B-cell-depleted T cells, or PBMCs.

This CDR3 is 15 amino acids long. The V gene lost 1 base and the J gene lost 5 bases, with 15 bases spanning the gap. Per germline, CDR1 SEHNR and CDR2 FQNEAQ (reference sequence). The repertoire was sequenced with immunoSEQ multiplex PCR; TCRdb's copy has only in-frame clones and lacks some. The sample has about 55,000 clones; around four fifths are singletons. V is TRBV7-9 and J is TRBJ2-7, with D tentatively TRBD1 (5 bases). The TCR comes from a woman in her fifties or sixties with acute or convalescent COVID-19. The sequenced material came from peripheral blood. CDR3 loop: CASSLGQGRFDEQYF. The DNA of the CDR3 is TGTGCCAGCAGCTTAGGGCAGGGTCGATTCGACGAGCAGTACTTC.